This T cell receptor beta chain appears in the sequencing data of a study of CD8 T cells in ankylosing spondylitis. Study-wide findings and caveats: Past studies reported some motif variants in reactive arthritis synovial fluid and blood. Enrichment of disease-linked clones was reportedly significant in matched ankylosing spondylitis synovial fluid.

This clonotype was counted only a few times. Antigen specificity is unknown. From the 5' RACE reads, TCRdb called clonotypes with MiXCR, one entry per CDR3 protein. The sample lists about 240,000 distinct CDR3 sequences; about 10% were seen once. CDR3 length equals 19 residues. The V segment lost 5 bases and the J segment 0 bases; nucleotides outside the gene matches: 8. This chain uses TRBV12-3 or TRBV12-4 with TRBJ2-4, with TRBD2 matching over 15 bases. The sequence came from a male donor with ankylosing spondylitis or in good health (not recorded which). The sequencing input was blood, either unsorted or a sorted T cell fraction (not recorded which). The CDR3 coding sequence is TGTGCCAGCAGTCCCGGGACTAGCGGGGGGTGGTTAGCCAAAAACATTCAGTACTTC. As protein: CASSPGTSGGWLAKNIQYF.